The present entry profiles one TCR beta chain with its context. Its cognate antigen is unknown. The CDR3 is made up of 13 amino acids. V lost 1 base, J lost 5 bases, and 5 bases lay in between. The germline V gene has CDR1 MGHRA and CDR2 YSYEKL. This sample was included in a study of T cells after yellow fever vaccination. For the study at large: Researchers used SMART-Seq v4 Ultra Low Input to prepare fractions that had low cell numbers.

Study findings and constraints: Researchers noted that a small share of clonotypes showed up in both CD4 and CD8 compartments. Any FACS-sorted repertoire could hold abundant clonotypes that contaminate it from the bulk population.

It was through 5'RACE template switching that TCR cDNA was made, with a universal primer site and UMIs added. TCRdb called the 5' RACE reads again in MiXCR, with one record for every CDR3 protein. This sample yields 100,000 to 150,000 distinct CDR3 sequences, of which around 9.8% are seen a single time; less than 40% belongs to the top ten. This sequence originates from a man between 18 and 35 years old who received the YFV17D yellow fever vaccine. Sequences were derived from CD8+ T cells sorted from PBMCs, sampled on the day of the yellow fever booster vaccination. The rearrangement joins TRBV4-1 to TRBJ2-2, with D unresolved. This chain's CDR3 is CASSQAGTGELFF. Here the CDR3 DNA reads TGCGCCAGCAGCCAAGCTGGGACCGGGGAGCTGTTTTTT.